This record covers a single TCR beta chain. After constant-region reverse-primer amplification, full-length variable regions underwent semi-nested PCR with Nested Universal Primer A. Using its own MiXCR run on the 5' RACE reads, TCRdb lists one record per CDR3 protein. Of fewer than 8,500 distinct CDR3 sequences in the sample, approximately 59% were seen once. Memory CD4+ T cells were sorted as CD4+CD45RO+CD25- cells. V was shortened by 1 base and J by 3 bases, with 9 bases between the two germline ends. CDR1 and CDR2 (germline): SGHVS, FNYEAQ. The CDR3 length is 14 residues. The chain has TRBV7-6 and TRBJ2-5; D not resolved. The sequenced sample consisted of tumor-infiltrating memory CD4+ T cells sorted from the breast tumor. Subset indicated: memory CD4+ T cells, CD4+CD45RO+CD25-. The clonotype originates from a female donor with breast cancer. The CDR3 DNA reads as TGTGCCAGCAGCTTAGTAGTTGGAAAAGAGACCCAGTACTTC. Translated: CASSLVVGKETQYF.